The 21 T cell receptor beta chains below come from one sample, sequenced in a study of cytomegalovirus exposure and HLA in healthy donors listed by TCRdb under 2017. Library creation used the immunoSEQ multiplex PCR assay. The multiplex PCR relied on a mix of 60 forward primers for TCR Vbeta segments and 13 reverse primers for TCR Jbeta segments. TCRdb took this table from immuneACCESS and kept in-frame rearrangements with V and J called. Such tables lack part of the clones; where checked against another copy, unresolved V genes explain under half of the gap, and the rest is unexplained. For this sample the table gives around 120,000 clones, of which 81% were detected only once. The ten largest account for about 1.8% of the sample. The sequencing input was PBMCs. The receptors were gathered from a man aged 18 to 35 in good health and CMV-seronegative.

This chain joins TRBV6-6 and TRBJ1-2; D possibly corresponds to TRBD1 (5 bases). This CDR3 region has 14 residues. Germline values: CDR1 MNHNY, CDR2 SVGAGI (reference sequence). V was trimmed by 7 bases and J by 6 bases, leaving 18 bases between them. For the CDR3, the DNA is TGTGCCAGCATTCGAGGGGCCACGGGAGATGGCTACACCTTC. Translating it yields CASIRGATGDGYTF.

This clone was counted a single time. The rearrangement uses TRBV6-1 and TRBJ2-7; no clear D. Germline lookup yields CDR1 MNHNS and CDR2 SASEGT. This CDR3 comprises 11 residues. The ends were cut back, 6 bases at V and 9 bases at J, with 12 bases in the middle. CDR3 bases: TGTGCCAGCAGAATAATCAACGGGCAGTACTTC. Its protein product is CASRIINGQYF.

The table lists this clone with a few counts. The chain is built from TRBV29-1 and TRBJ1-2, with a possible D match to TRBD1 (5 bases). V was trimmed by 2 bases and J by 6 bases, leaving 7 bases between them. This CDR3 has 11 residues. Looked up from germline, CDR1 is SQVTM and CDR2 is ANQGSEA. The chain's CDR3 is CSVERGNGYTF. CDR3 DNA: TGCAGCGTTGAAAGGGGCAATGGCTACACCTTC.

For the CDR3, the DNA is TGCGCCAGCAGCTTGGCAGGGGTTGGGACCGGGGAGCTGTTTTTT. It is translated as CASSLAGVGTGELFF. The gene calls are TRBV5-1 and TRBJ2-2; maybe TRBD1 (6 bases). The germline V gene has CDR1 SGHRS and CDR2 YFSETQ. The CDR3 is 15 residues long. V was trimmed by 0 bases and J by 5 bases, leaving 11 bases between them.

The J gene is TRBJ1-4, the V gene TRBV7-2; maybe TRBD1 (5 bases). The ends were cut back, 2 bases at V and 8 bases at J, with 18 bases in the middle. Per the germline V gene, CDR1 is SGHTA and CDR2 is FQGNSA. The CDR3 covers 16 residues. The CDR3 loop is CASSLPTVPFLEKLFF. DNA of the CDR3: TGTGCCAGCAGCTTACCGACAGTTCCCTTCTTGGAAAAACTGTTTTTT.

The rearrangement uses TRBV2 and TRBJ1-6; D may be TRBD1 (5 bases). Trimming removed 5 bases at V and 9 bases at J, with 14 bases between. The CDR3 is 14 residues long. From germline, CDR1 is SNHLY and CDR2 FYNNEI. This chain's CDR3 is CASSRDSVGSPLHF. The CDR3 DNA reads as TGTGCCAGCAGTAGAGACAGTGTCGGTTCACCCCTCCACTTT.

The chain links TRBV23-1 to TRBJ2-7; 8 nucleotides line up with TRBD2. TRBV23-1 falls under the ORF class, with uncertain function. The CDR3 is 12 residues long. With V trimmed by 4 bases and J by 7 bases, 3 bases remained unmatched. CDR3 nucleotide sequence: TGCGCCAGCAGTCTGCGGGGGGAAGAGCAGTACTTC. Translated, it gives CASSLRGEEQYF.

This clone was recorded once. This chain connects TRBV7-9 to TRBJ2-3; D is unclear. The germline V gene encodes CDR1 SEHNR and CDR2 FQNEAQ (reference sequence). V gave up 2 bases and J gave up 4 bases, with 7 bases separating them. The CDR3 consists of 13 residues. CDR3 sequence: CASSLTRADTQYF. The CDR3 DNA reads TGTGCCAGCAGCTTAACGCGAGCAGATACGCAGTATTTT.

The rearrangement uses TRBV5-1 and TRBJ1-1; D may be TRBD1 (5 bases). CDR3 length: 16 amino acids. Germline lookup yields CDR1 SGHRS and CDR2 YFSETQ. V was clipped by 1 base and J by 0 bases, with 13 bases between them. The CDR3 reads CASSLRRGVMNTEAFF. CDR3 DNA sequence: TGCGCCAGCAGCTTGAGAAGGGGTGTGATGAACACTGAAGCTTTCTTT.

The rearrangement uses TRBV5-1 and TRBJ2-7; TRBD2 matches at 14 bases. CDR1 and CDR2 from the germline V gene are SGHRS and YFSETQ. V lost 3 bases, J lost 3 bases, and 5 bases stayed unmatched. The CDR3 is made up of 16 amino acids. In nucleotides, the CDR3 is TGCGCCAGCAGCTGGGGGGGGACTAGCGGGGGCTACGAGCAGTACTTC. Translation: CASSWGGTSGGYEQYF.

The chain joins TRBV11-2 to TRBJ1-6, with TRBD1 matching 7 bases. The CDR3 has 15 amino acids. Germline CDR1 reads SGHAT; CDR2 reads FQNNGV. J gave up 5 bases and V 5 bases, and 6 bases lay outside the gene matches. The CDR3 spells CASSALDRDNSPLHF. CDR3 nucleotide sequence: TGTGCCAGCAGCGCTCTTGACAGGGATAATTCACCCCTCCACTTT.

This clone has more than one count but fewer than ten. The V and J genes are TRBV5-1 and TRBJ1-1, with 10 positions matching TRBD1. Germline V gene lookup returns CDR1 SGHRS and CDR2 YFSETQ. The CDR3 consists of 13 residues. Trimming took 3 bases from V and 6 from J; bases not matched to a gene: 2. CDR3 in amino acids: CASSSGTGAEAFF. The CDR3 coding sequence is TGCGCCAGCAGCTCCGGGACAGGGGCTGAAGCTTTCTTT. Full variable domain (remainder filled in from reference TRBV5-1 and TRBJ1-1): KAGVTQTPRYLIKTRGQQVTLSCSPISGHRSVSWYQQTPGQGLQFLFEYFSETQRNKGNFPGRFSGRQFSNSRSEMNVSTLELGDSALYLCASSSGTGAEAFFGQGTRLTVV.

V usage is TRBV6-1 and J usage is TRBJ1-1, with 7 bases fitting TRBD1. Looked up from germline, CDR1 is MNHNS and CDR2 is SASEGT. J lost 7 bases, V lost 4 bases, and 9 bases had no gene match. This CDR3 spans 14 amino acids. The CDR3 DNA sequence: TGTGCCAGCAGTGTAGGGGGCTTCCTCGTTGAAGCTTTCTTT. Residues: CASSVGGFLVEAFF.

This clone was seen more than once but under ten times. The chain recombines TRBV2 with TRBJ1-1; 8 nucleotides align to TRBD1. After removal of 6 bases from V and 6 bases from J, the junction contained 6 bases not matched to a gene. This CDR3 comprises 13 residues. CDR1 and CDR2 (germline): SNHLY, FYNNEI. This chain's CDR3 is CASRGTGWPEAFF. The CDR3 DNA is TGTGCCAGCAGGGGGACAGGTTGGCCTGAAGCTTTCTTT.

The CDR3: CASSDGLLAGTDTQYF. CDR3 sequence (DNA): TGTGCCAGCAGTGACGGGTTGCTAGCGGGCACAGATACGCAGTATTTT. The chain combines TRBV2 with TRBJ2-3, with 7 nucleotides matching TRBD2. V lost 3 bases to trimming and J lost 1 base; unmatched junction nucleotides: 7. CDR3 size: 16 residues. Germline values: CDR1 SNHLY, CDR2 FYNNEI.

The chain combines TRBV9 with TRBJ2-3; 14 bases agree with TRBD2. The V segment lost 4 bases and the J segment 0 bases; nucleotides outside the gene matches: 7. This CDR3 contains 18 residues. CDR1 SGDLS and CDR2 YYNGEE come from the germline V gene. In DNA form, the CDR3 reads TGTGCCAGCAGCCACGGGACTAGCGGGGGTTCTAGCACAGATACGCAGTATTTT. Protein product: CASSHGTSGGSSTDTQYF.

This clone was picked up a small number of times. This chain joins TRBV4-3 and TRBJ1-2, with D possibly TRBD1 on 6 matching bases. The CDR3 sequence is 14 residues long. Germline V gene data show CDR1 as LGHNA and CDR2 as YSLEER. V lost 0 bases to trimming and J lost 7 bases, with 12 bases between them. The CDR3 coding sequence is TGCGCCAGCAGCCAAGATCCAGGGGCGGGTGGCTACACCTTC. Translating gives CASSQDPGAGGYTF.

The chain recombines TRBV13 with TRBJ2-1, with TRBD1 matching over 8 bases. The CDR3 spans 15 residues. The junction had 6 bases not matched to a gene; V was cut back by 5 bases and J by 3 bases. Per germline, CDR1 PRHDT and CDR2 FYEKMQ (reference sequence). CDR3 protein: CASSIQGVLYNEQFF. CDR3 DNA: TGTGCCAGCAGCATACAGGGGGTTCTCTACAATGAGCAGTTCTTC.

The chain employs TRBV7-8 and TRBJ2-3; 14 nucleotides align to TRBD2. The CDR3 has 20 residues. From germline, CDR1 is SGHVS and CDR2 FQNEAQ. With 3 bases clipped from V and 3 bases from J, the junction kept 14 bases outside the gene matches. CDR3 protein: CASSLGLAGAQGQGTDTQYF. The CDR3 nucleotides read TGTGCCAGCAGCTTGGGACTAGCGGGGGCCCAGGGTCAAGGAACAGATACGCAGTATTTT.

This sequence joins TRBV7-9 and TRBJ1-1; 7 nucleotides agree with TRBD1. J gave up 1 base and V 5 bases, and 10 bases lay outside the gene matches. The CDR3 totals 16 residues. Germline V lookup: CDR1 SEHNR, CDR2 FQNEAQ (reference sequence). The CDR3 DNA reads TGTGCCAGCAGCGTCGGGACAGCTTGGGCGAACACTGAAGCTTTCTTT. This sequence encodes CASSVGTAWANTEAFF.

The V and J genes are TRBV5-1 and TRBJ2-7; TRBD1 matches at 7 bases. Germline trimming cut 2 bases from V and 7 bases from J; bases unmatched to any gene: 6. The germline gives CDR1 SGHRS, CDR2 YFSETQ. CDR3 size: 13 residues. The CDR3 loop is CASSLGPGGEQYF. Written as DNA, the CDR3 is TGCGCCAGCAGCTTAGGGCCAGGGGGAGAGCAGTACTTC.